This T cell receptor (beta chain) is from a study of cytomegalovirus exposure and HLA in healthy donors (dated by TCRdb to the late 2010s). As for the study more broadly: According to an earlier analysis of a few hundred of the donors, some 170 million T cells yielded roughly 110 million unique TCR beta sequences and about 300 Gb of sequence data. About 300 gigabases of sequencing data and around 85 million unique TCR sequences made up an early release that covered 500 to 700 HLA-typed donors. The genetic ancestry cluster associated with self-reported Caucasian donors included over 65% of the 300 to 450 genotyped donors. The aim of the study was to test whether cataloging public T cell receptors could identify signatures of past pathogen exposure. The study profiled the T cell repertoires of hundreds of subjects by immunosequencing and related them to cytomegalovirus serostatus. Besides the first cohort of more than 650 subjects, a separate validation cohort made up of roughly 120 different subjects was used. To predict cytomegalovirus infection status, the study brought together high-throughput TCR immunosequencing, statistical association of individual TCRs with disease status, and machine learning. In a later analysis, previously published TCR beta repertoires from 550 to 700 donors were re-analyzed and high-resolution HLA genotyping was added so that TCR occurrence patterns could be studied. The later analysis used no new phenotypic data to find candidate immune exposures, relying instead on TCR beta sequences and their occurrence across donors. To decide whether each TCR beta V gene segment behaved as functional or pseudogenic, an earlier analysis of approximately 620 of the donors relied on high-throughput TCR beta sequencing. Donor age, sex, ethnicity and CMV serostatus were compiled alongside the repertoire data. A later genetic analysis took genome-wide SNP genotypes for about 60% of the roughly 670 donors and used that subset as a discovery cohort. All discovery cohort repertoires had been generated on a single sequencing platform. Both class I and class II loci were covered by HLA typing, at four-digit resolution. Typing coverage varied by locus: about 629-640 donors for A, B, C, DRB1 and DQB1; approximately 500 for DQA1; more than 600 for DPA1; some 470 for DPB1. Four or five DR-DQ haplotypes were handled as single units for association and clustering, since linkage in the cohort was strong. On average, 235,054 unique TCR beta nucleotide sequences were sequenced per donor among several hundred genotyped donors of the cohort, with roughly 19% of those sequences being non-productive. On the study overall, not on this receptor specifically: Compared with the 666-donor mean, donors in an Asian-associated ancestry cluster had fewer N-insertions in productive TCRs, according to a later genetic analysis. Linkage disequilibrium might explain the correlated functional status among segregating V segments, but an unknown experimental factor could not be ruled out. HLA typing was unavailable for some donors at each locus, so association tests used only the typed subset. The sequencing pipeline was judged likely to have produced a cluster of highly shared sequence variants as a technical artifact. A later genetic analysis associated a missense DCLRE1C variant with V-gene and J-gene trimming of TCR beta chains, and an independent cohort replicated the association. In a later analysis, TCR association rates were found to vary across HLA loci, with the most associated TCRs seen for DRB1 alleles and the fewest for HLA-C alleles. Because counts were too low, 15 to 20 rarely observed V segments, including chromosome 9 orphons, were excluded from the earlier analysis of some 590 of the donors. A further reported finding was that TCR beta sequences accurately predicted the HLA-A and HLA-B alleles for most subjects in the first cohort. Some IMGT-functional V segments, including TRBV6-2 and TRBV6-3, could not be told apart with the 87-base-pair reads, so those segments were excluded. A later analysis associated some 17,000 TCR beta sequences with specific HLA alleles at a false discovery rate of 0.05. Compared with equally common non-associated chains, HLA-associated TCR beta chains in a later analysis were more clonally expanded and had lower generation probabilities. CMV serostatus was the only immune exposure information available for the cohort. The authors suggested that the approach could potentially be generalized to other disease states and immunological phenotypes. In both the original and validation cohorts, the classifier was reported to diagnose cytomegalovirus status with high specificity and sensitivity. Most TCR sequences were seen in very few donors, while some public TCRs were found in many individuals. Several of the top co-occurrence clusters appeared to be linked to parvovirus B19, influenza, CMV and Epstein-Barr virus, according to a later analysis. When HLA alleles, especially DR and DQ, strongly co-occurred, TCR associations were difficult to assign to individual alleles. The presence/absence analyses assumed that sequencing depth was roughly uniform across donors, and that assumption may not be true. Only TCR beta chains were sequenced in this cohort, and the absence of alpha or paired-chain data limited detectable features. The study listed approximately 160 TCR beta chains as associated with cytomegalovirus. In vitro tests confirmed that a few of the cytomegalovirus-associated TCR beta chains recognize cytomegalovirus antigens. According to a later analysis, most CMV-associated TCR beta chains appeared to be HLA-restricted, and the HLA associations seemed to be driven largely by CMV exposure. In an earlier analysis of about 600 of the donors, most TCR beta V segments appeared in productive rearrangements about 87% or about 30% of the time, broadly matching IMGT annotations.

Including cysteine and phenylalanine, the CDR3 has 14 amino acids. Of all the DNA, just the CDR3 is kept, 42 bases in frame from base 1. Reading the germline V gene (reference sequence) gives CDR1 LNHNV and CDR2 YYDKDF. The junction carries 8 bases between V and J, which are trimmed by 2 bases and 1 base respectively. On this clone itself: Which antigen it targets is not known. No qualities accompany the bases; no much larger clone lies one base away.

In total, over 600 healthy bone marrow donors made up the cohort. At the time of sampling, every cohort member was nominally healthy, though immune exposures that went unrecorded were likely present. The donor was CMV seronegative and belonged to the group of 350 to 400 seronegative cohort members. A peripheral blood sample was collected from each donor, and TCR beta sequencing was performed on peripheral blood mononuclear cells. Genomic DNA was extracted from the blood cell samples with the Qiagen DNeasy Blood Extraction Kit. The library was built by means of the immunoSEQ multiplex PCR assay. For the multiplex PCR, a mixture combining 60 forward primers for TCR Vbeta segments and 13 reverse primers for TCR Jbeta segments was used. The CDR3 region of rearranged TCR beta genes was amplified from genomic DNA by a multiplex PCR assay. Amplified TCR beta libraries were sequenced as 87-base-pair reads on the Illumina HiSeq System. Turning to the authors' computational methods: A later analysis counted some 80 million unique TCR beta chains across the 700 or so repertoires, and 10 million to 12 million of these chains were shared by at least two donors. Raw reads were error-corrected and collapsed into unique sequences by a nearest-neighbor algorithm in which closely related sequences were merged to remove PCR and sequencing errors. Alignment of CDR3 sequences to IMGT reference sequences was used to assign V, D and J gene segments. For a sequence to be retained, a match of at least six nucleotides to both a V gene segment and a J gene segment was required. A rearrangement was called productive if the CDR3 had no stop codons and remained in frame with V and J, and every other rearrangement was called non-productive. CDR3 was defined according to IMGT convention as the region running from the second conserved V-encoded cysteine to the conserved J-encoded phenylalanine. The earlier analysis of around 640 of the donors excluded sequences that lacked an unambiguous match to a single V gene segment. An earlier analysis of fewer than 750 of the donors called V segments functional above 56.7% productive rearrangements and segregating when the between-donor standard deviation exceeded 5%. A statistical classification framework was developed to diagnose cytomegalovirus status using the catalog of TCR beta chain sequences. V and J gene assignment, in a later analysis, came from comparing TCR nucleotide sequences with IMGT/GENE-DB human TR gene sequences. The TCRdist pipeline was used in a later analysis to assign CDR3 sequences and most-parsimonious VDJ recombination scenarios. A later analysis defined each TCR beta chain by its CDR3 amino acid sequence plus V-gene family, and excluded reads lacking a unique V-gene family. To address suspected cross-contamination and a sequencing artifact, a later analysis removed approximately 590 highly shared, low-generation-probability nucleotide sequences. For each public chain, a later analysis derived a clonal expansion index from normalized ranks of inferred template counts within each repertoire. In a later analysis, generation probabilities were computed with a VDJ recombination model fitted to out-of-frame rearrangements, and the resulting probabilities were checked against IGoR. Hypergeometric tests were used in a later analysis to score TCR-TCR, TCR-HLA and TCR-CMV co-occurrence, with a repertoire-size bias correction applied to the TCR pairs. A later analysis estimated false discovery rates by permuting HLA or CMV assignments 20 times. In a later analysis, co-occurring TCRs were grouped using DBSCAN, and TCRdist sequence similarity was added for clustering within HLA-allele-positive subsets. Co-occurrence clustering excluded repertoires with fewer than 30,000 or more than 120,000 public chains, plus five with anomalous nucleotide sharing. TCRdb stores this immuneACCESS table with in-frame sequences only. Part of the clones is absent; in the studies checked, under half of the shortfall reflects unresolved V genes, and no reason is known for the rest. The DNA was the basis for D and trimming; V, J and clone size are from that table. The sample data list more than 85,000 clones, and about 74% of these were observed just once. Roughly 7.1% of the sample goes to the ten largest clones.

Specimen: PBMCs. The clonotype originates from a female donor in good health and CMV-seronegative. Here the chain combines TRBV15 and TRBJ1-1; the D gene lacks a confident call. The CDR3 reads CATSRNRENTEAFF. The DNA sequence is as follows: TGTGCCACCAGCAGAAACCGGGAGAACACTGAAGCTTTCTTT. Reference TRBV15 and TRBJ1-1 proteins supply the regions before and after the CDR3; the full variable domain is: DAMVIQNPRYQVTQFGKPVTLSCSQTLNHNVMYWYQQKSSQAPKLLFHYYDKDFNNEADTPDNFQSRRPNTSFCFLDIRSPGLGDTAMYLCATSRNRENTEAFFGQGTRLTVV.